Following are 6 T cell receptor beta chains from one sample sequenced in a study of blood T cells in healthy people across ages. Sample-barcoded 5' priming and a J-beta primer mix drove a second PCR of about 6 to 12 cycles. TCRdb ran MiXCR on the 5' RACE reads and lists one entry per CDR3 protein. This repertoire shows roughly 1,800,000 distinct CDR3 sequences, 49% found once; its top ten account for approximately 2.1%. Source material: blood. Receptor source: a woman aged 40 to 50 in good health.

The CDR3 region has the DNA TGTGCCAGCAGCACTGGACATAAGAGTATGGATTCACCCCTCCACTTT. The encoded protein is CASSTGHKSMDSPLHF. The genes are TRBV6-5 and TRBJ1-6; possible D gene TRBD1, 5 bases. V was pared by 6 bases and J by 8 bases, with 20 bases between. Germline CDR1 reads MNHEY; CDR2 reads SVGAGI. This CDR3 contains 16 residues.

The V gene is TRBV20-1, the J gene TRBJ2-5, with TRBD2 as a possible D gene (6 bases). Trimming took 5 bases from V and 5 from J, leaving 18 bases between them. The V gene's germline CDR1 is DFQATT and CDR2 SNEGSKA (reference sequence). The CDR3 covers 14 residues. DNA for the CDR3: TGCAGTGCTCTTAGGACGGGGGTAGAGGAGACCCAGTACTTC. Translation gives CSALRTGVEETQYF.

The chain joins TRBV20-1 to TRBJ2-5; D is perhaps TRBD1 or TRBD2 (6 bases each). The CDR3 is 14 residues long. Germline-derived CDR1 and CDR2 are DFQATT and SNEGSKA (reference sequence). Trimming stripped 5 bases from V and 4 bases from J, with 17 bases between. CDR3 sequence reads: CSAPNQGRGETQYF. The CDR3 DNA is TGCAGTGCTCCTAATCAGGGGCGGGGAGAGACCCAGTACTTC.

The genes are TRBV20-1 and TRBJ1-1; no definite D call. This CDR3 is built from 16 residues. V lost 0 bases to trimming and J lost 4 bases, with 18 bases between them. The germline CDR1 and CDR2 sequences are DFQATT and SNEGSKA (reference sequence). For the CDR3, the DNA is TGCAGTGCTAGAGAGCAACTGACGCTGGCGGGCACTGAAGCTTTCTTT. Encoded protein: CSAREQLTLAGTEAFF.

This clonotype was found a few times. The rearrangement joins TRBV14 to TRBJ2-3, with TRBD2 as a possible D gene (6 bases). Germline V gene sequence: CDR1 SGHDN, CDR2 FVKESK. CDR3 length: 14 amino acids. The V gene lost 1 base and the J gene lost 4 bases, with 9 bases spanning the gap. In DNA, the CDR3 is TGTGCCAGCAGCCAAGGACTAGTTTCAGATACGCAGTATTTT. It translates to CASSQGLVSDTQYF.

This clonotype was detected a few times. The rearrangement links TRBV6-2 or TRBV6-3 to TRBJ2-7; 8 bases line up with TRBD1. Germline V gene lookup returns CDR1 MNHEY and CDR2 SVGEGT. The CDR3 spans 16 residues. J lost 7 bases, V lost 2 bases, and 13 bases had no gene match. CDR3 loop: CASSYRRTGTQGEQYF. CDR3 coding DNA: TGTGCCAGCAGTTACCGTAGGACAGGGACCCAAGGGGAGCAGTACTTC.